This TCR beta chain was recovered during a study of CD8 T cells in ankylosing spondylitis. This clonotype occurred a few times. Its antigen is as yet unknown. Broader study findings: For ankylosing spondylitis blood, a TCR beta motif of 7 to 9 highly homologous variants appeared characteristic.

TCRdb independently ran MiXCR on the 5' RACE reads; one entry per CDR3 protein. The sample carries more than 150,000 distinct CDR3 sequences, roughly 13% recorded once. CDR3 length equals 13 residues. V dropped 2 bases and J dropped 3 bases, with 9 bases sitting between them. Per the germline V gene, CDR1 is SGHRS and CDR2 is YFSETQ. This chain uses TRBV5-1 with TRBJ2-7; no reliable D call. Specimen: blood, either unsorted or a sorted T cell fraction (not recorded which). This sequence originates from a male donor with ankylosing spondylitis or in good health (not recorded which). As DNA, the CDR3 is TGCGCCAGCAGCTTTACTGTTAACTACGAGCAGTACTTC. Its translation is CASSFTVNYEQYF.